This T cell receptor beta chain stems from a study of shared clonotypes between healthy human individuals. Genomic DNA (from each subset) was split evenly across several immunoSEQ plates. Profiling relied on immunoSEQ multiplex PCR, and the TCRdb table lists in-frame clones only, not all of them. The sample records around 2.1 million clones, 85% to 95% being singletons. This clone was detected only once. Its antigen is unknown. Distinct nucleotide sequences in the sample also encode this CDR3. Terminally differentiated effector memory CD45RA+ cells were excluded by CCR7 positive selection of CD45RO-negative cells. The study enrolled healthy HIV-negative adults without recent acute infections or vaccinations as donors. Study-wide results and caveats: Some naive CD4 clonotypes, around 4.9%, turned up in common across a handful of donors.

This clonotype was obtained from a man aged 18 to 35 in good health. Some clones in this sample may be carry-over from other donors' samples. The sample comprised naive CD8+ T cells from PBMCs.

The CDR3 loop is CASSPPRLAGTTDTQYF. The CDR3 DNA reads TGTGCCAGCTCACCACCGAGGCTAGCGGGAACCACAGATACGCAGTATTTT. The chain is built from TRBV18 and TRBJ2-3; 9 bases map to TRBD2. The germline CDR1 and CDR2 sequences are KGHSH and LQKENI. V shed 0 bases and J 2 bases; nucleotides not matched to a gene: 6. CDR3 length: 17 amino acids.